These T cell receptor beta chains were read from a single sample in a study of blood T cells in healthy people across ages. TCRdb re-derived calls from the 5' RACE reads in MiXCR, one entry per CDR3 protein. The sample shows about 930,000 distinct CDR3 sequences, 25% to 35% of them seen only once. These data also formed part of another study, on T cells of mothers and their children.

The sample taken for sequencing was blood. The receptors derive from a woman between 40 and 50 years old in good health. CDR3s include the opening cysteine and the closing phenylalanine or tryptophan. D genes are given only for firm matches. Size is omitted from some rows. Given values are once, few, many or a class for expanded clones.

v_call	d_call	j_call	clone_size	cdr3_aa	cdr3_nt
TRBV5-1	-	TRBJ1-5	-	CASNQKGPHSNQPQHF	TGCGCCAGCAACCAGAAGGGGCCCCATAGCAATCAGCCCCAGCATTTT
TRBV2	-	TRBJ2-5	few	CASTPMETQYF	TGTGCCAGCACCCCGATGGAGACCCAGTACTTC
TRBV5-1	TRBD2	TRBJ2-1	many	CASSLAASGRPYNEQFF	TGCGCCAGCAGCTTGGCGGCTAGCGGGAGACCCTACAATGAGCAGTTCTTC
TRBV10-3	TRBD2	TRBJ2-7	-	CAATGLAGSTYEQYF	TGTGCCGCCACCGGACTAGCGGGAAGCACATACGAGCAGTACTTC
TRBV7-2	-	TRBJ2-7	-	CASSFRDHSYEQYF	TGTGCCAGCAGCTTCCGGGACCACTCCTACGAGCAGTACTTC
TRBV20-1	TRBD1	TRBJ2-7	few	CSARFLEQGGYEQYF	TGCAGTGCTAGGTTTCTGGAACAGGGGGGCTACGAGCAGTACTTC
TRBV5-1	-	TRBJ2-7	few	CASSLTLDYEQYF	TGCGCCAGCAGCTTGACGCTAGACTACGAGCAGTACTTC
TRBV29-1	-	TRBJ2-4	-	CSVRASLAKNIQYF	TGCAGCGTTAGAGCGAGTTTAGCCAAAAACATTCAGTACTTC
TRBV5-1	-	TRBJ2-7	-	CASSLGFLSYNEQYF	TGCGCCAGCAGCTTAGGCTTTTTATCCTACAACGAGCAGTACTTC
TRBV28	-	TRBJ1-2	many	CASSPAEGRNGYTF	TGTGCCAGCAGCCCGGCCGAGGGGCGGAATGGCTACACCTTC
TRBV20-1	TRBD1	TRBJ1-2	many	CRGNNRGYYGYTF	TGCAGGGGAAATAACAGGGGGTACTATGGCTACACCTTC
TRBV28	-	TRBJ1-5	-	CASSSGGLSNQPQHF	TGTGCCAGCAGTTCCGGGGGCTTGAGCAATCAGCCCCAGCATTTT
TRBV20-1	TRBD1	TRBJ2-3	-	CSARAQGGTDTQYF	TGCAGTGCTAGAGCCCAGGGGGGCACAGATACGCAGTATTTT
TRBV7-9	-	TRBJ2-5	many	CASSFWGPHEETQYF	TGTGCCAGCAGCTTTTGGGGCCCTCACGAAGAGACCCAGTACTTC
TRBV4-3	-	TRBJ1-1	few	CASSQDKNTEAFF	TGTGCTAGCAGCCAGGACAAGAACACTGAAGCTTTCTTT
TRBV10-3	TRBD1	TRBJ2-7	many	CAIGDSSSSYEQYF	TGTGCCATCGGGGACAGTTCAAGCTCCTACGAGCAGTACTTC
TRBV29-1	-	TRBJ2-1	once	CSSPGGGGSLNEQFF	TGCAGCTCACCAGGGGGCGGGGGAAGTCTGAATGAGCAGTTCTTC
TRBV6-2/TRBV6-3	TRBD1	TRBJ1-5	once	CASSQQQGIRQPQHF	TGTGCCAGCAGCCAGCAACAGGGGATCCGTCAGCCCCAGCATTTT
TRBV9	TRBD2	TRBJ2-1	-	CASSVRTSGGCIEQFF	TGTGCCAGCAGCGTTAGGACTAGCGGGGGGTGTATTGAGCAGTTCTTC
TRBV12-3/TRBV12-4	TRBD2	TRBJ2-7	-	CASSLGLAGTEQYF	TGTGCCAGCAGCCTTGGACTAGCGGGGACCGAGCAGTACTTC
TRBV21-1	-	TRBJ2-6	-	CASSSVGAGANVLTF	-
TRBV30	-	TRBJ1-2	few	CAWNRGDSYTF	TGTGCCTGGAATAGGGGCGATAGCTACACCTTC
TRBV7-2	-	TRBJ1-1	-	CASSLAPQGGEAFF	TGTGCCAGCAGCTTAGCGCCTCAGGGTGGTGAAGCTTTCTTT
TRBV2	-	TRBJ2-1	-	CASSEDRSSTYEQFF	TGTGCCAGCAGCGAGGACAGATCCTCGACCTACGAGCAGTTCTTC
TRBV12-3/TRBV12-4	-	TRBJ2-3	few	CASSLGSRGSTDTQYF	TGTGCCAGCAGTTTGGGATCTAGGGGCAGCACAGATACGCAGTATTTT
TRBV28	-	TRBJ1-1	-	CASTPVGEVTEAFF	TGTGCCAGCACCCCTGTGGGGGAGGTCACTGAAGCTTTCTTT
TRBV5-1	TRBD1	TRBJ2-1	few	CATTMGTGPNEQFF	TGCGCCACCACAATGGGGACAGGGCCCAATGAGCAGTTCTTC
TRBV7-8	TRBD1	TRBJ2-2	-	CATKTGGSAGELFF	TGTGCCACCAAGACAGGGGGTTCGGCCGGGGAGCTGTTTTTT
TRBV30	-	TRBJ1-1	-	CAWSTYGPEAFF	TGTGCCTGGAGTACATATGGCCCTGAAGCTTTCTTT
TRBV4-1	TRBD1	TRBJ1-2	few	CASSPGQGVFYGYTF	TGCGCCAGCAGCCCGGGACAGGGGGTGTTCTATGGCTACACCTTC
TRBV5-1	TRBD2	TRBJ2-5	-	CASSRLASGEETQYF	TGCGCCAGCAGCCGGCTGGCTAGCGGGGAGGAGACCCAGTACTTC
TRBV14	-	TRBJ2-7	few	CASSGYGDYEQYF	TGTGCCAGCAGCGGGTACGGGGACTACGAGCAGTACTTC
TRBV28	-	TRBJ1-5	-	CASSLAPGSQPQHF	TGTGCCAGCAGTTTAGCCCCTGGGAGTCAGCCCCAGCATTTT
TRBV14	-	TRBJ2-1	-	CASSQEVGAGEQFF	TGTGCCAGCAGCCAAGAAGTGGGGGCCGGTGAGCAGTTCTTC
TRBV5-1	TRBD2	TRBJ2-7	many	CASSLSSGTSYEQYF	TGCGCCAGCAGCTTGTCTAGCGGGACCTCCTACGAGCAGTACTTC
TRBV7-3	TRBD1	TRBJ2-7	few	CASSAPRTGTIEQYF	TGTGCCAGCAGCGCCCCCCGGACAGGGACCATCGAGCAGTACTTC
TRBV27	-	TRBJ2-5	-	CASSFWGGAGKETQYF	TGTGCCAGCAGTTTTTGGGGGGGGGCCGGAAAAGAGACCCAGTACTTC
TRBV20-1	TRBD2	TRBJ2-7	-	CSASGPGLTYYEQYF	TGCAGTGCTAGTGGTCCGGGACTAACCTACTACGAGCAGTACTTC
TRBV28	-	TRBJ1-2	-	CASTGGATYGYTF	TGTGCCAGCACCGGAGGAGCTACTTATGGCTACACCTTC
TRBV9	-	TRBJ1-2	-	CASSVSQGGFYGYTF	TGTGCCAGCAGCGTAAGTCAGGGAGGTTTCTATGGCTACACCTTC
TRBV18	-	TRBJ1-2	once	CASSPPTGRDPRRYGYGYTF	TGTGCCAGCTCACCACCGACGGGCCGGGACCCGAGGCGGTACGGGTATGGCTACACCTTC
TRBV6-2/TRBV6-3	-	TRBJ2-5	few	CASSYSRSVGPVETQYF	TGTGCCAGCAGTTACTCGAGGAGCGTGGGGCCGGTAGAGACCCAGTACTTC
TRBV4-1	-	TRBJ2-7	-	CASSQGTGTGYEQYF	TGCGCCAGCAGCCAAGGAACAGGGACGGGCTACGAGCAGTACTTC
TRBV28	TRBD2	TRBJ2-5	-	CASSLFAGGETQYF	TGTGCCAGCAGTTTATTTGCGGGGGGAGAGACCCAGTACTTC
TRBV12-3/TRBV12-4	-	TRBJ2-5	few	CASSARTTGTQYF	TGTGCCAGCAGTGCCCGAACCACAGGCACGCAGTACTTC
TRBV4-2	TRBD2	TRBJ2-5	many	CASSQDLKKRGWEYF	TGTGCCAGCAGCCAAGATCTGAAAAAGCGGGGGTGGGAGTACTTC
TRBV5-1	-	TRBJ2-7	few	CSSSPGVGLSYEQYF	TGCTCCAGCAGCCCGGGGGTGGGACTCTCCTACGAGCAGTACTTC
TRBV5-1	-	TRBJ2-2	many	CASSSRTDRVTGELFF	TGCGCCAGCAGCTCGAGGACTGACCGAGTCACCGGGGAGCTGTTTTTT
TRBV4-1	-	TRBJ1-1	few	CASSQDGSILNTEAFF	TGCGCCAGCAGCCAAGATGGGAGTATACTAAACACTGAAGCTTTCTTT
TRBV3-1	-	TRBJ2-1	-	CASSHRVLTKQFF	TGTGCCAGCAGCCACCGGGTCCTAACGAAGCAGTTCTTC
TRBV28	-	TRBJ2-1	many	CASGFAGGNEQFF	TGTGCCAGCGGGTTCGCGGGCGGAAATGAGCAGTTCTTC
TRBV30	-	TRBJ1-2	-	CAWTPQAGLVGYTF	TGTGCCTGGACCCCCCAGGCGGGATTGGTCGGCTACACCTTC
TRBV28	-	TRBJ2-3	few	CASSLTGTAAIDTQYF	TGTGCCAGCAGTTTAACCGGGACCGCGGCCATCGATACGCAGTATTTT
TRBV28	TRBD2	TRBJ2-3	-	CASRRGAGPDTQYF	TGTGCCAGCAGGCGGGGGGCGGGCCCAGATACGCAGTATTTT
TRBV4-2	-	TRBJ1-5	-	CASSPQQGVGNQPQHF	TGTGCCAGCAGCCCGCAACAGGGAGTGGGCAATCAGCCCCAGCATTTT
TRBV27	-	TRBJ2-5	many	CASSYQGNRETQYF	TGTGCCAGCAGTTATCAGGGTAATAGAGAGACCCAGTACTTC
TRBV5-1	-	TRBJ2-5	few	CASSLGPVQGTQYF	TGCGCCAGCAGCTTGGGGCCGGTCCAAGGGACCCAGTACTTC
TRBV20-1	TRBD2	TRBJ2-7	once	CSAPTSGQGKNIRYF	TGCAGTGCTCCAACTAGCGGCCAAGGCAAAAACATTCGGTACTTC